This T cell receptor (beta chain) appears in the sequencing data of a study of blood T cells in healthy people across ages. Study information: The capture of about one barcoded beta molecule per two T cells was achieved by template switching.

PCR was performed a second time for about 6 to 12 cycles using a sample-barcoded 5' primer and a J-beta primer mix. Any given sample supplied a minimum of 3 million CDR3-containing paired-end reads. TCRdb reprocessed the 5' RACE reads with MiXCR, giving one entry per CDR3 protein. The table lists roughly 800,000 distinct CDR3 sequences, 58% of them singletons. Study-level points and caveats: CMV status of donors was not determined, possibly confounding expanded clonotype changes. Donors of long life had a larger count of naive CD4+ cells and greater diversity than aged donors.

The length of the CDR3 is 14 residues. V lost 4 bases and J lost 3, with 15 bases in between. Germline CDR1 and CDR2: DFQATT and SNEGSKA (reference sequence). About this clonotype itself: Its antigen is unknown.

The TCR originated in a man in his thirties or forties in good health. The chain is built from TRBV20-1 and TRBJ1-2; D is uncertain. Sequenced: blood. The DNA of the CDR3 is TGCAGTGCTAATTCCCTTCCTCTGGACTATGGCTACACCTTC. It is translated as CSANSLPLDYGYTF.